These T cell receptor beta chains were read from a single sample in a study of shared clonotypes between healthy human individuals. The assay was immunoSEQ multiplex PCR, and TCRdb's table has in-frame clones only and misses some. The sample contains approximately 640,000 clones, around 72% of which appear only once. The sample consisted of memory CD4+ T cells sorted from blood. The receptors were sampled from a woman aged 25 to 45 in good health. CDR3s include the opening cysteine and the closing phenylalanine or tryptophan. D genes are given only for firm matches. Some rows mark clone size as missing; the rest say once, few, many or name a class of expanded clone.

abundance,len,j_gene,v_gene,d_gene,CDR3aa,CDR3nt
-,15,TRBJ1-3,TRBV6-1,-,CASPSPWGAGNTIYF,TGTGCCAGCCCCAGTCCGTGGGGGGCTGGAAACACCATATATTTT
-,16,TRBJ1-2,TRBV15,-,CATSRSKTARHGGYTF,TGTGCCACCAGCCGAAGTAAGACCGCACGGCATGGTGGCTACACCTTC
-,15,TRBJ2-1,TRBV6-5,TRBD2,CASSQTSGRGGEQFF,TGTGCCAGCAGTCAGACTAGCGGGAGGGGTGGTGAGCAGTTCTTC
-,13,TRBJ1-1,TRBV7-9,-,CASSSTMNTEAFF,TGTGCCAGCAGCTCCACGATGAACACTGAAGCTTTCTTT
few,15,TRBJ2-1,TRBV18,TRBD2,CASSTSGGSYNEQFF,TGTGCCAGCTCAACTAGCGGAGGCTCCTACAATGAGCAGTTCTTC
-,11,TRBJ2-1,TRBV20-1,-,CSADGHNEQFF,TGCAGTGCTGACGGCCACAATGAGCAGTTCTTC
-,12,TRBJ2-1,TRBV11-2,-,CASSIIYNEQFF,TGTGCCAGCAGCATAATCTACAATGAGCAGTTCTTC
-,14,TRBJ1-5,TRBV7-8,TRBD1,CASSRTGSNQPQHF,TGTGCCAGCAGCAGGACAGGGAGCAATCAGCCCCAGCATTTT
-,14,TRBJ2-3,TRBV2,TRBD2,CASSEVSTSGRGYF,TGTGCCAGCAGTGAAGTCTCGACTAGCGGGAGGGGGTATTTT
-,15,TRBJ1-3,TRBV9,-,CASSKQETVGNTIYF,TGTGCCAGCAGCAAACAGGAGACTGTTGGAAACACCATATATTTT
once,14,TRBJ1-2,TRBV28,-,CASSLISGNYGYTF,TGTGCCAGCAGTTTAATATCTGGAAACTATGGCTACACCTTC
-,12,TRBJ1-5,TRBV6-5,TRBD1,CASSPRGAAQHF,TGTGCCAGCAGTCCCAGGGGGGCGGCCCAGCATTTT
-,14,TRBJ2-2,TRBV14,-,CASSLRSNTGELFF,TGTGCCAGCAGCCTAAGATCGAACACCGGGGAGCTGTTTTTT
-,13,TRBJ1-5,TRBV7-9,-,CASSFHDRQTQHF,TGTGCCAGCAGCTTCCACGACAGACAGACCCAGCATTTT
-,16,TRBJ2-7,TRBV28,TRBD2,CASTLGGGTSPYEQYF,TGTGCCAGCACCCTAGGAGGTGGGACTAGCCCCTACGAGCAGTACTTC
-,16,TRBJ2-7,TRBV7-9,TRBD2,CASSLGWREKAYEQYF,TGTGCCAGCAGCTTAGGATGGCGGGAGAAAGCTTACGAGCAGTACTTC
-,16,TRBJ1-2,TRBV7-2,-,CASSLDGRGGGRGYTF,TGTGCCAGCAGCTTAGATGGACGCGGAGGGGGACGTGGCTACACCTTC
once,14,TRBJ1-1,TRBV10-1,-,CASSERRGNTEAFF,TGCGCCAGCAGTGAACGGCGGGGGAACACTGAAGCTTTCTTT
-,15,TRBJ2-7,TRBV19,TRBD2,CASSISASGSYEQYF,TGTGCCAGTAGTATCTCGGCTAGCGGGAGCTACGAGCAGTACTTC
few,11,TRBJ1-2,TRBV28,-,CASSENYGYTF,TGTGCCAGCAGTGAAAACTATGGCTACACCTTC
-,13,TRBJ2-7,TRBV5-4,TRBD2,CASSRGLESEQYF,TGTGCCAGCAGCCGGGGACTAGAATCCGAGCAGTACTTC
-,13,TRBJ1-1,TRBV27,-,CASILRGGTEAFF,TGTGCCAGCATTCTTAGGGGTGGCACTGAAGCTTTCTTT
many,15,TRBJ2-2,TRBV5-1,TRBD1,CASSPRQGRTGELFF,TGCGCCAGCAGCCCTAGACAGGGTCGAACCGGGGAGCTGTTTTTT
-,11,TRBJ2-2,TRBV29-1,-,CSGKNTGELFF,TGTTCGGGCAAAAACACCGGGGAGCTGTTTTTT
many,13,TRBJ1-5,TRBV30,-,CAWSLGNNQPQHF,TGTGCCTGGAGTCTGGGAAACAATCAGCCCCAGCATTTT
few,13,TRBJ1-1,TRBV7-2,-,CASSVQGDTEAFF,TGTGCCAGCAGTGTCCAAGGGGACACTGAAGCTTTCTTT
once,15,TRBJ1-3,TRBV6-5,-,CASTDSDHSGNTIYF,TGTGCCAGCACCGACAGTGACCACTCTGGAAACACCATATATTTT
-,14,TRBJ2-2,TRBV5-1,-,CASSGPTETGELFF,TGCGCCAGCAGCGGCCCCACTGAGACCGGGGAGCTGTTTTTT
once,14,TRBJ1-4,TRBV19,-,CASRTGTGNEKLFF,TGTGCCAGTAGGACCGGGACGGGTAATGAAAAACTGTTTTTT
-,14,TRBJ2-1,TRBV7-6,-,CASREGARYNEQFF,TGTGCCAGCAGGGAGGGGGCGAGGTACAATGAGCAGTTCTTC
-,18,TRBJ2-1,TRBV9,TRBD2,CASSVDRGTSGVYNEQFF,TGTGCCAGCAGCGTAGACCGAGGGACTAGCGGGGTTTACAATGAGCAGTTCTTC
few,14,TRBJ1-3,TRBV10-2,-,CASRGGNSGNTIYF,TGCGCCAGCAGGGGGGGTAACTCTGGAAACACCATATATTTT
-,16,TRBJ2-7,TRBV11-2,TRBD2,CASSLVSSGSAYEQYF,TGTGCCAGCAGCTTAGTGTCTAGCGGGAGTGCCTACGAGCAGTACTTC
-,13,TRBJ2-7,TRBV6-1,TRBD2,CASTGNSGYEQYF,TGTGCCAGCACCGGAAATAGCGGGTACGAGCAGTACTTC
-,13,TRBJ1-1,TRBV10-2,TRBD1,CASRQGMNTEAFF,TGCGCCAGCAGACAGGGGATGAACACTGAAGCTTTCTTT
-,15,TRBJ2-3,TRBV6-5,TRBD2,CASSYLAGAGDTQYF,TGTGCCAGCAGTTACCTAGCGGGCGCGGGAGATACGCAGTATTTT
-,11,TRBJ2-7,TRBV2,-,CASSVHYEQYF,TGTGCCAGCAGTGTGCACTACGAGCAGTACTTC
-,15,TRBJ2-1,TRBV2,TRBD1,CASRRDRELLNEQFF,TGTGCCAGCAGACGGGACAGGGAGCTGCTCAATGAGCAGTTCTTC
-,16,TRBJ2-2,TRBV6-9,-,CASPIDRGTNTGELFF,TGTGCCAGCCCGATCGACCGGGGGACTAACACCGGGGAGCTGTTTTTT
-,13,TRBJ2-3,TRBV6-1,-,CASSASGTDTQYF,TGTGCCAGCAGTGCCTCCGGGACAGATACGCAGTATTTT
few,13,TRBJ2-2,TRBV6-6,-,CASSYSTGGELFF,TGTGCCAGCAGTTACTCGACAGGCGGGGAGCTGTTTTTT
-,13,TRBJ2-5,TRBV5-1,TRBD2,CASSPGLAGFEYF,TGCGCCAGCAGCCCGGGACTAGCGGGATTCGAGTACTTC
once,13,TRBJ2-7,TRBV29-1,TRBD2,CSVSEGGGYEQYF,TGCAGCGTCTCCGAGGGCGGGGGGTACGAGCAGTACTTC
-,13,TRBJ1-1,TRBV29-1,TRBD1,CSVAQTGVTEAFF,TGCAGCGTTGCCCAGACAGGGGTCACTGAAGCTTTCTTT
-,18,TRBJ2-3,TRBV19,-,CASSDSGFGVLSTDTQYF,TGTGCCAGTAGCGATTCCGGCTTTGGGGTCCTTAGCACAGATACGCAGTATTTT
-,15,TRBJ2-5,TRBV7-9,-,CASSLEYRAQETQYF,TGTGCCAGCAGCTTAGAGTACCGGGCCCAAGAGACCCAGTACTTC
-,14,TRBJ1-2,TRBV4-1,-,CASSPGQYDYGYTF,TGCGCCAGCAGTCCTGGACAATACGACTATGGCTACACCTTC
-,11,TRBJ1-2,TRBV20-1,-,CSARHPYGYTF,TGCAGTGCTCGACACCCCTATGGCTACACCTTC
-,16,TRBJ2-5,TRBV28,-,CASSLCGQTTQETQYF,TGTGCCAGCAGTTTATGCGGGCAGACAACCCAAGAGACCCAGTACTTC